These 11 T cell receptor beta chains share one sample of origin, sequenced in a study of T-cell memory formation after mild COVID-19. TCRdb reprocessed the 5' RACE reads via MiXCR and lists one record per CDR3 protein. The sample has approximately 340,000 distinct CDR3 sequences, around a sixth seen once. The specimen sequenced was PBMCs or a T cell subset sorted from them (not recorded which). Receptors were obtained from a young man who had mild COVID-19 (a few samples of this study predate the infection). Cell type and time point are not known.

This clonotype has only a few counts. This chain joins TRBV2 and TRBJ2-1, with D possibly TRBD1 on 6 matching bases. The V gene's germline CDR1 is SNHLY and CDR2 FYNNEI. There are 15 residues in the CDR3. V lost 2 bases and J 2 bases, leaving 10 bases between the germline ends. CDR3 loop: CASSEITGTYNEQFF. The CDR3, as DNA: TGTGCCAGCAGTGAAATTACAGGGACCTACAATGAGCAGTTCTTC.

The rearrangement links TRBV6-2 or TRBV6-3 to TRBJ1-1; D possibly corresponds to TRBD1 (6 bases). Trimming cost V 7 bases and J 0 bases, with 12 bases left between them. The CDR3 extends over 14 amino acids. The V gene's germline CDR1 is MNHEY and CDR2 SVGEGT. CDR3 region: CASTGVPLNTEAFF. CDR3 in DNA: TGTGCCAGCACAGGGGTGCCGTTGAACACTGAAGCTTTCTTT.

This clonotype was detected only a few times. The chain couples TRBV27 to TRBJ2-7, with D possibly being TRBD1 or TRBD2 (5 bases each). This CDR3 has 14 residues. Per germline, CDR1 MNHEY and CDR2 SMNVEV (reference sequence). V lost 0 bases, J lost 4 bases, and 10 bases lay in between. The CDR3 region is CASSLSFEGYEQYF. The CDR3 bases are TGTGCCAGCAGTTTATCCTTCGAGGGGTACGAGCAGTACTTC.

CDR3 protein: CASSLLAGASSYNEQFF. The CDR3 nucleotides are TGTGCCAGCAGCTTACTAGCGGGGGCTAGCTCCTACAATGAGCAGTTCTTC. The chain has TRBV7-7 and TRBJ2-1; 10 positions agree with TRBD2. The CDR3 sequence is 17 residues long. V lost 2 bases to trimming and J lost 0 bases; unmatched junction nucleotides: 4. Germline V gene sequence: CDR1 SSHAT, CDR2 FNYEAQ (reference sequence).

J is TRBJ2-7 and V is TRBV14, with D possibly being TRBD1 or TRBD2 (5 bases each). V lost 6 bases and J 7 bases, leaving 10 bases between the germline ends. Germline-derived CDR1 and CDR2 are SGHDN and FVKESK. The CDR3 length is 11 residues. CDR3 nucleotide sequence: TGTGCCAGCAGAGGGACGTCTGAGCAGTACTTC. The encoded protein is CASRGTSEQYF.

This clonotype was picked up a small number of times. This chain links TRBV3-1 with TRBJ2-5, with 10 bases lining up with TRBD2. The V gene end was trimmed by 3 bases and the J gene end by 5 bases; junction bases not matched to a gene: 12. CDR1 and CDR2 (germline): LGHDT, YNNKEL (reference sequence). This CDR3 comprises 17 residues. The DNA of the CDR3 is TGTGCCAGCAGCCAGAGCCCAGCGGGGGGGCCGGGCGAGACCCAGTACTTC. Translation gives CASSQSPAGGPGETQYF.

This clonotype was seen only a few times. The V gene is TRBV5-1, the J gene TRBJ1-2; possible D gene TRBD1, 5 bases. CDR3 size: 15 residues. Between the trimmed V and J ends, which lost 3 bases and 3 bases, there was a span of 15 bases. Germline CDR1 reads SGHRS; CDR2 reads YFSETQ. The CDR3 loop is CASSWDGGRYYGYTF. CDR3 bases: TGCGCCAGCAGCTGGGACGGAGGAAGATACTATGGCTACACCTTC.

This clonotype was detected only a few times. J is TRBJ2-2 and V is TRBV4-3, with D perhaps TRBD2 (5 bases). V was trimmed by 1 base and J by 6 bases, leaving 9 bases between them. The CDR3 extends over 14 amino acids. Germline V gives CDR1 LGHNA, CDR2 YSLEER. CDR3 sequence: CASSQAALAGELFF. The CDR3 nucleotides read TGCGCCAGCAGCCAAGCCGCACTAGCCGGGGAGCTGTTTTTT.

The chain is built from TRBV28 and TRBJ2-3; no reliable D call. The CDR3 is 13 amino acids. Germline loops: CDR1 MDHEN, CDR2 SYDVKM. V lost 7 bases to trimming and J lost 5 bases, with 13 bases between them. The CDR3 protein is CASIKGTEDTQYF. The CDR3 region has the DNA TGTGCCAGCATAAAAGGAACGGAAGATACGCAGTATTTT.

The chain combines TRBV7-3 with TRBJ1-6; 8 bases are a match to TRBD1. The CDR3 spans 15 residues. Germline-derived CDR1 and CDR2 are SGHTA and FQGTGA. J gave up 6 bases and V 3 bases, and 4 bases lay outside the gene matches. The CDR3 sequence is CASSLQGAGNSPLHF. The CDR3 DNA follows: TGTGCCAGCAGCTTGCAGGGGGCTGGTAATTCACCCCTCCACTTT.

This clonotype has a handful of counts. The V call is TRBV20-1, the J call TRBJ1-2; D might be TRBD1 (5 bases). V lost 8 bases to trimming and J lost 4 bases, with 11 bases between them. The CDR3 spans 11 residues. The germline V gene encodes CDR1 DFQATT and CDR2 SNEGSKA (reference sequence). CDR3 nucleotides: TGCAGTCCCAGGGTCTTCTATGGCTACACCTTC. Its translation: CSPRVFYGYTF.